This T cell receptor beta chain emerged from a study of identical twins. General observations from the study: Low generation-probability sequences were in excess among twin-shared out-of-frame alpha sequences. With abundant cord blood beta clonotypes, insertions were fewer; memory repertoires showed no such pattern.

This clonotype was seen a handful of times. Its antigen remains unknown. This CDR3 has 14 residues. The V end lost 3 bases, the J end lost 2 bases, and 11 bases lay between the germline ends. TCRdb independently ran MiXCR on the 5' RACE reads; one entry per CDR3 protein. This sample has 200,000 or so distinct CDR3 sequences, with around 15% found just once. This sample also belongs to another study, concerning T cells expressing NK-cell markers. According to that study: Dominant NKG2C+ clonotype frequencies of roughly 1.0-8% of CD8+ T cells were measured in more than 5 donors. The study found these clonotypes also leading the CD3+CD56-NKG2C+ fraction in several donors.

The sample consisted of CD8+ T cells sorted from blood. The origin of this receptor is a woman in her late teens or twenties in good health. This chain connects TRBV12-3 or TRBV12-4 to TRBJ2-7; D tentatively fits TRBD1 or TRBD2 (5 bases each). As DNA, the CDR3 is TGTGCCAGCAGTTTGACGGGGCCCACCTACGAGCAGTACTTC. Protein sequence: CASSLTGPTYEQYF.